The 30 T cell receptor beta chains reported below all come from one sample, sequenced in a study of blood T cell repertoires in COVID-19. Profiled with immunoSEQ multiplex PCR; TCRdb holds only in-frame clones, not every one. The repertoire holds over 250,000 clones, with roughly 84% as singletons. Sequencing was performed on peripheral blood. The origin of the receptors is a human donor with COVID-19, enrolled during active disease. The donor label of this sample is uncertain.

V gene TRBV29-1 combines with J gene TRBJ1-3; possibly TRBD1 for D (6 bases). Germline-derived CDR1 and CDR2 are SQVTM and ANQGSEA. The CDR3 covers 17 residues. V was trimmed by 4 bases and J by 0 bases, leaving 19 bases between them. The CDR3 sequence is CSVVLSEEQGSGNTIYF. The CDR3, as DNA: TGCAGCGTTGTTTTATCAGAAGAACAGGGCTCTGGAAACACCATATATTTT.

J is TRBJ1-1 and V is TRBV14; 9 positions agree with TRBD1. The ends lost 2 bases at V and 3 bases at J; junction bases unmatched: 19. The length of the CDR3 is 20 residues. Germline CDR1 SGHDN, CDR2 FVKESK. CDR3 sequence reads: CASSQTWGQGPGGYHTEAFF. CDR3 in DNA: TGTGCCAGCAGCCAAACTTGGGGACAGGGTCCCGGCGGGTACCACACTGAAGCTTTCTTT. Complete variable domain (other parts from reference TRBV14 and TRBJ1-1): EAGVTQFPSHSVIEKGQTVTLRCDPISGHDNLYWYRRVMGKEIKFLLHFVKESKQDESGMPNNRFLAERTGGTYSTLKVQPAELEDSGVYFCASSQTWGQGPGGYHTEAFFGQGTRLTVV.

V usage is TRBV5-4 and J usage is TRBJ2-1; D is undetermined. The CDR3 spans 16 residues. The germline V gene encodes CDR1 SGHNT and CDR2 YYREEE (reference sequence). Trimming pared 4 bases from V and 8 bases from J, leaving 22 bases between. The CDR3, as DNA: TGTGCCAGCAGCAAGCCGACGGCGCGCCCCGCGGATGAGCAGTTCTTC. Translating gives CASSKPTARPADEQFF.

This chain connects TRBV28 to TRBJ1-2; 7 bases map to TRBD1. From germline, CDR1 is MDHEN and CDR2 SYDVKM. The J segment lost 3 bases and the V segment lost 7 bases, leaving 8 bases of the junction unmatched. This CDR3 has 14 residues. The DNA of the CDR3 is TGTGCCAGCAAACTCACGGACAGGCACTATGGCTACACCTTC. This encodes CASKLTDRHYGYTF.

This clone was recorded only once. The V and J genes are TRBV7-2 and TRBJ2-5; the D gene is possibly TRBD2 (5 bases). The length of the CDR3 is 15 residues. The V gene lost 5 bases and the J gene lost 6 bases, with 19 bases spanning the gap. From germline, CDR1 is SGHTA and CDR2 FQGNSA. CDR3 region: CASSPRRASGKTQYF. CDR3 nucleotides: TGTGCCAGCAGCCCTAGACGTGCCTCGGGGAAGACCCAGTACTTC. The entire variable domain, with the rest obtained from reference TRBV7-2 and TRBJ2-5, is as follows: GAGVSQSPSNKVTEKGKDVELRCDPISGHTALYWYRQSLGQGLEFLIYFQGNSAPDKSGLPSDRFSAERTGGSVSTLTIQRTQQEDSAVYLCASSPRRASGKTQYFGPGTRLLVL.

CDR3 nucleotides: TGTGCCAGCAGTCCACCGGACAGGGGGGTTGAAGGCTACACCTTC. This gives the protein CASSPPDRGVEGYTF. The chain combines TRBV25-1 with TRBJ1-2; 10 bases are shared with TRBD1. V was clipped by 5 bases and J by 8 bases; unmatched bases: 11. Germline lookup yields CDR1 MGHDK and CDR2 SYGVNS. The CDR3 loop spans 15 amino acids.

The chain recombines TRBV28 with TRBJ2-3, with D perhaps TRBD2 (6 bases). Germline lookup yields CDR1 MDHEN and CDR2 SYDVKM. V lost 5 bases and J lost 0, with 12 bases in between. The CDR3 has 15 amino acids. The CDR3 spells CASSPAGLSTDTQYF. The CDR3 coding sequence is TGTGCCAGCAGTCCCGCGGGGTTAAGCACAGATACGCAGTATTTT.

J is TRBJ2-1 and V is TRBV7-2; D gene uncertain. Trimming pared 1 base from V and 3 bases from J, leaving 10 bases between. This CDR3 is built from 15 residues. Germline V gives CDR1 SGHTA, CDR2 FQGNSA. Here the CDR3 DNA reads TGTGCCAGCAGCTTAGACAGCAGAATCTACAATGAGCAGTTCTTC. It specifies CASSLDSRIYNEQFF.

V gene TRBV6-9 combines with J gene TRBJ2-1; 9 positions agree with TRBD2. The ends lost 9 bases at V and 0 bases at J; junction bases unmatched: 3. This CDR3 has 14 residues. Germline loops: CDR1 MNHGY, CDR2 SVAAGI. The DNA for the CDR3 is TGTGCCAGGGATAGCGGGGGCTCCTACAATGAGCAGTTCTTC. Translated: CARDSGGSYNEQFF.

J is TRBJ2-7 and V is TRBV3-1 (or the pseudogene TRBV3-2), with D possibly matching TRBD1 (7 bases). Trimming took off 10 bases at V and 11 bases at J, with 12 bases between the two ends. The CDR3 is 9 residues long. The germline V gene has CDR1 LGHDT and CDR2 YNNKEL (reference sequence). CDR3 sequence: CAKDRREYF. The CDR3 region has the DNA TGTGCCAAGGACAGGAGGGAGTACTTC.

CDR3: CAWSPHGSVAGRSLAVQPQHF. The CDR3 bases are TGTGCCTGGAGTCCTCATGGGTCCGTAGCCGGACGGAGCCTAGCAGTTCAGCCCCAGCATTTT. The chain uses TRBV30 and TRBJ1-5; D gene unclear. V gave up 2 bases and J gave up 6 bases, with 35 bases separating them. CDR3 size: 21 residues. Looked up from germline, CDR1 is GTSNPN and CDR2 is SVGIG (reference sequence). The full variable domain, completed using reference TRBV30 and TRBJ1-5, is SQTIHQWPATLVQPVGSPLSLECTVEGTSNPNLYWYRQAAGRGLQLLFYSVGIGQISSEVPQNLSASRPQDRQFILSSKKLLLSDSGFYLCAWSPHGSVAGRSLAVQPQHFGDGTRLSIL.

This sequence joins TRBV30 and TRBJ2-3; 8 positions match TRBD2. Germline V lookup: CDR1 GTSNPN, CDR2 SVGIG (reference sequence). This CDR3 contains 12 residues. Losses at the gene ends were 0 bases for V and 12 bases for J; bases not matched to a gene: 5. The CDR3 sequence: CAWSVVAGHQYF. The CDR3 DNA sequence: TGTGCCTGGAGTGTAGTAGCGGGACACCAGTATTTT.

The V gene is TRBV9, the J gene TRBJ2-5; D remains ambiguous. CDR1 SGDLS and CDR2 YYNGEE come from the germline V gene. V lost 2 bases and J 1 base, leaving 6 bases between the germline ends. The CDR3 consists of 13 residues. In DNA, the CDR3 is TGTGCCAGCAGCGTCTCCCCCCAAGAGACCCAGTACTTC. Translating gives CASSVSPQETQYF.

CDR3 residues: CASSGRGGETGELFF. The CDR3 DNA sequence: TGTGCCAGCAGCGGACGGGGAGGAGAAACCGGGGAGCTGTTTTTT. V usage is TRBV7-8 and J usage is TRBJ2-2; weak D call: TRBD2 (6 bases). V lost 5 bases and J lost 5, with 15 bases in between. The CDR3 totals 15 residues. Germline CDR1 is SGHVS and CDR2 is FQNEAQ. The whole variable domain, filled in from reference TRBV7-8 and TRBJ2-2, reads GAGVSQSPRYKVAKRGQDVALRCDPISGHVSLFWYQQALGQGPEFLTYFQNEAQLDKSGLPSDRFFAERPEGSVSTLKIQRTQQEDSAVYLCASSGRGGETGELFFGEGSRLTVL.

The CDR3 nucleotides are TGCAGCGTTACGAGCGGGAGTAAGGTTGAGCAGTTCTTC. It yields the protein CSVTSGSKVEQFF. The rearrangement joins TRBV29-1 to TRBJ2-1; TRBD2 agrees at 8 bases. The V and J ends lost 5 bases and 9 bases, in that order; junction bases with no gene match: 9. Germline values: CDR1 SQVTM, CDR2 ANQGSEA. The CDR3 covers 13 residues.

This clone was recorded once. The chain links TRBV27 to TRBJ2-1, with D hard to call. Germline assignment: CDR1 MNHEY and CDR2 SMNVEV (reference sequence). This CDR3 is built from 16 residues. V lost 2 bases, J lost 6 bases, and 17 bases lay in between. CDR3 DNA: TGTGCCAGCAGTTTACTAACGTCTCTTTGGGCCAATGAGCAGTTCTTC. Translating gives CASSLLTSLWANEQFF.

Written as DNA, the CDR3 is TGTGCCAGCAGTTACTCCCCCTACTCGTACAATGAGCAGTTCTTC. It is translated as CASSYSPYSYNEQFF. V gene TRBV6-2 or TRBV6-3 combines with J gene TRBJ2-1; no clear D gene. The V end lost 0 bases, the J end lost 4 bases, and 10 bases lay between the germline ends. This CDR3 is 15 amino acids long. The germline V gene encodes CDR1 MNHEY and CDR2 SVGEGT.

The chain joins TRBV27 to TRBJ1-2, with TRBD1 as a possible D gene (5 bases). In germline, CDR1 is MNHEY, CDR2 SMNVEV (reference sequence). The CDR3 is 13 amino acids. Trimming removed 5 bases at V and 5 bases at J, with 12 bases between. This CDR3 reads CASSNPGGYGYTF. The CDR3 DNA sequence: TGTGCCAGCAGTAACCCGGGGGGTTATGGCTACACCTTC.

The chain combines TRBV7-3 with TRBJ1-2, with D uncertain. This CDR3 comprises 12 residues. Looked up from germline, CDR1 is SGHTA and CDR2 is FQGTGA. V was trimmed by 0 bases and J by 9 bases, leaving 8 bases between them. Written as DNA, the CDR3 is TGTGCCAGCAGCTTAACTGGGCAGAGCTACACCTTC. Its protein product is CASSLTGQSYTF.

This chain links TRBV10-3 with TRBJ2-7; D gene unclear. The germline CDR1 and CDR2 sequences are ENHRY and SYGVKD. The CDR3 totals 15 residues. V lost 0 bases to trimming and J lost 2 bases, with 11 bases between them. The CDR3 sequence is CAISESIAAAYEQYF. CDR3 DNA: TGTGCCATCAGTGAGTCGATTGCGGCAGCCTACGAGCAGTACTTC.

The V gene is TRBV10-3, the J gene TRBJ2-7, with D tentatively TRBD2 (5 bases). The V gene's germline CDR1 is ENHRY and CDR2 SYGVKD. The V and J ends lost 2 bases and 9 bases respectively, with 11 bases between them. The CDR3 runs 12 residues. The chain's CDR3 is CAISEALEVQYF. The CDR3 DNA sequence: TGTGCCATCAGTGAGGCCCTGGAGGTGCAGTACTTC.

Only a few counts were recorded for this clone. V gene TRBV5-5 combines with J gene TRBJ2-7, with a weak D call TRBD2 (6 bases). V lost 4 bases and J lost 2, with 16 bases in between. CDR1 and CDR2 (germline): SGHKS, YYEKEE (reference sequence). This CDR3 region has 15 residues. The CDR3 DNA is TGTGCCAGCAGCCCTACCGGGACTCCCGCCTACGAGCAGTACTTC. Translation: CASSPTGTPAYEQYF.

There are many counts of this clone. The rearrangement links TRBV28 to TRBJ2-2; 10 bases are a match to TRBD2. V dropped 8 bases and J dropped 4; count of bases not matched to a gene: 13. This CDR3 region has 17 residues. The germline gives CDR1 MDHEN, CDR2 SYDVKM. The CDR3 DNA reads as TGTGCCAGCCGCCCTGACCTAGCGGGAGATCTCACCGGGGAGCTGTTTTTT. It encodes CASRPDLAGDLTGELFF.

J is TRBJ1-2 and V is TRBV4-2; 7 bases fit TRBD1. The CDR3 sequence is 14 residues long. Germline trimming cut 2 bases from V and 7 bases from J; bases unmatched to any gene: 7. The V gene's germline CDR1 is LGHNA and CDR2 YNFKEQ. Here the CDR3 reads CASSQTDRVSGYTF. For the CDR3, the DNA is TGTGCCAGCAGCCAAACAGACAGGGTGAGTGGCTACACCTTC.

The chain joins TRBV28 to TRBJ2-7, with D hard to call. The ends were cut back, 7 bases at V and 4 bases at J, with 14 bases in the middle. Germline loops: CDR1 MDHEN, CDR2 SYDVKM. This CDR3 contains 13 residues. The CDR3 nucleotides are TGTGCCAGCAAGGCGTCACCGAGGTACGAGCAGTACTTC. Amino acid sequence: CASKASPRYEQYF.

J is TRBJ1-4 and V is TRBV19; D possibly corresponds to TRBD1 (6 bases). The V end lost 5 bases, the J end lost 3 bases, and 13 bases lay between the germline ends. In germline, CDR1 is LNHDA, CDR2 SQIVND (reference sequence). The CDR3 runs 15 residues. The CDR3 DNA sequence: TGTGCCAGTAGTGCGCTCAGGGGTTCTAATGAAAAACTGTTTTTT. Its translation is CASSALRGSNEKLFF.

This clone appeared a single time. V gene TRBV4-1 combines with J gene TRBJ1-2; 7 nucleotides agree with TRBD1. Per germline, CDR1 MGHRA and CDR2 YSYEKL. V lost 3 bases and J lost 6; bases outside the gene matches: 10. The CDR3 contains 15 residues. CDR3 coding DNA: TGCGCCAGCAGCCACCCGGGAACCGGGACAGATGGCTACACCTTC. Its translation is CASSHPGTGTDGYTF.

This clone was found once. V and J are TRBV2 and TRBJ1-1; D is possibly TRBD1 (5 bases). The CDR3 contains 13 residues. CDR1 SNHLY and CDR2 FYNNEI come from the germline V gene. The V gene lost 5 bases and the J gene lost 1 base, with 8 bases spanning the gap. CDR3 in amino acids: CASSLGQNTEAFF. Here the CDR3 DNA reads TGTGCCAGCAGTTTGGGGCAGAACACTGAAGCTTTCTTT.

The chain uses TRBV5-1 and TRBJ2-1; no reliable D call. Trimming stripped 5 bases from V and 6 bases from J, with 18 bases between. The CDR3 contains 15 residues. Looked up from germline, CDR1 is SGHRS and CDR2 is YFSETQ. The CDR3, as DNA: TGCGCCAGCAGAGAGGAGCCCGTAAAGAGCAATGAGCAGTTCTTC. Amino acid sequence: CASREEPVKSNEQFF.

This rearrangement joins TRBV18 to TRBJ2-1; a weak D match, TRBD2 (5 bases). The V and J ends lost 5 bases and 0 bases respectively, with 14 bases between them. The CDR3 consists of 16 residues. Germline lookup yields CDR1 KGHSH and CDR2 LQKENI. CDR3 region: CASSSRTGSSYNEQFF. The CDR3 DNA sequence: TGTGCCAGCTCATCCCGGACTGGGAGCTCCTACAATGAGCAGTTCTTC.